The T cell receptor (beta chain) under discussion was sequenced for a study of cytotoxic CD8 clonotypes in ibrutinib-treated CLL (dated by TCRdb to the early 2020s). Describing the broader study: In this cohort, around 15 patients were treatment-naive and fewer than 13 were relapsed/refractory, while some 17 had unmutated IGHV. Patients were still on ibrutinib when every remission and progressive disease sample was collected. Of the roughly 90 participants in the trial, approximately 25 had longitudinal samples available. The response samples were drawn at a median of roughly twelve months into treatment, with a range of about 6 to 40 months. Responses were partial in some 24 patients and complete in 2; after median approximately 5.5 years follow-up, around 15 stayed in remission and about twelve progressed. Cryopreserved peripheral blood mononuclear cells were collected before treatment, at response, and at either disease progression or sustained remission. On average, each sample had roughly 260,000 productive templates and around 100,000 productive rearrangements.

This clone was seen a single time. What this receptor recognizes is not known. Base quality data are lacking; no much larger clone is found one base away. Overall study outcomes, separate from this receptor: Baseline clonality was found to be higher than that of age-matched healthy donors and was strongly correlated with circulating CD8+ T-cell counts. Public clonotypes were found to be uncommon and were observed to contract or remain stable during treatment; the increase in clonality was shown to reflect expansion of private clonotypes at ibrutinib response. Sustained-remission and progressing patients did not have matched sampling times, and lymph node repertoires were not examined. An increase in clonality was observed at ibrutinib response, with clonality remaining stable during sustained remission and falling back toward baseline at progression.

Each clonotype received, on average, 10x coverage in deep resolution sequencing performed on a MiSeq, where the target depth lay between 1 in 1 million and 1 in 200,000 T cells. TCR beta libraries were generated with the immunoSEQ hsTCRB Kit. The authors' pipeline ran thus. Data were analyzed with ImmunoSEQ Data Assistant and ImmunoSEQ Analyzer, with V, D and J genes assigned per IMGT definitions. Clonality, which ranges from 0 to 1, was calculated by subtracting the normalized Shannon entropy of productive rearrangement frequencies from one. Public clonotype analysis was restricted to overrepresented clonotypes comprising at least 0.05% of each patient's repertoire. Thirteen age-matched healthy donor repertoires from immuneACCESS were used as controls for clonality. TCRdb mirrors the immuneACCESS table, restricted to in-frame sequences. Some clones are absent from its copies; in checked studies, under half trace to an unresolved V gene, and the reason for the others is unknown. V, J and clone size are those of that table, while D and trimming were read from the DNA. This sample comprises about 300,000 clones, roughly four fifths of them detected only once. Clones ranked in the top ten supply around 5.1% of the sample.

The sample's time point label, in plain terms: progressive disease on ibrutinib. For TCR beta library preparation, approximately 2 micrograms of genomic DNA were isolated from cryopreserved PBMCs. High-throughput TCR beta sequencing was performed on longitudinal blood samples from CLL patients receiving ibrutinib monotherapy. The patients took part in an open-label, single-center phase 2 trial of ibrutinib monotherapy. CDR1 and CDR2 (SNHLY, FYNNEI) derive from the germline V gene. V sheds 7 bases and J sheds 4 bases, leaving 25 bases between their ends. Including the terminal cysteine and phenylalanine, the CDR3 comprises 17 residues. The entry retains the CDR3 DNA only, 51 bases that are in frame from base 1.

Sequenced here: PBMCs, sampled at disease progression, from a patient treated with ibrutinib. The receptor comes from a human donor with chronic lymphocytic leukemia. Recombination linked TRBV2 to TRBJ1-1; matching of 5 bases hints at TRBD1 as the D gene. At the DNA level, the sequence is TGTGCCAGCACAGAAATTCGGCAGGGTGAGGTGGGCACTGAAGCTTTCTTT. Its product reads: CASTEIRQGEVGTEAFF.